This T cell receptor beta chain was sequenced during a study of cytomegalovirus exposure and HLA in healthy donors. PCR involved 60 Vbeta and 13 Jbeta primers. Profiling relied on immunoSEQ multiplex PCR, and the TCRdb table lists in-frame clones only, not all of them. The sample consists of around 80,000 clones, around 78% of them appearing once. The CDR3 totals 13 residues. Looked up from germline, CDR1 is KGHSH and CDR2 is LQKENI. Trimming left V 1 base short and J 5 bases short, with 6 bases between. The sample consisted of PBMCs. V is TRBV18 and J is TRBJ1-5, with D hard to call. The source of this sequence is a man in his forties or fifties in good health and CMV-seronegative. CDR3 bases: TGTGCCAGCTCACCACGAGTGGATCAGCCCCAGCATTTT. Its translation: CASSPRVDQPQHF.